The clone carrying this T cell receptor (beta chain) was picked up a small number of times. This entry comes from a study of response to subunit inactivated influenza vaccine. TCRdb used MiXCR to reprocess the RT-PCR reads, holding one entry per CDR3 protein. The sample records 500,000 to 550,000 distinct CDR3 sequences, under 30% being singletons. CDR3 length: 16 residues. V lost 0 bases and J lost 13; bases outside the gene matches: 12. CDR1 is SGHRS and CDR2 is YFSETQ in the germline V gene. Another study also made use of these data, one on T cells expressing NK-cell markers. Per that study: What made the TCR beta cDNA was 5'RACE template switching with UMIs. The study left the HCMV specificity of expanded NKG2C+ T cell clones unresolved.

The V call is TRBV5-1, the J call TRBJ1-4, with 10 bases that match TRBD1. This clonotype originated in a man aged 50 to 59 who received an inactivated influenza vaccine. The material was CD4+ T cells sorted from PBMCs, obtained 11 to 12 days after vaccination. For the CDR3, the DNA is TGCGCCAGCAGCTTGGCCCCGGGACAGGGGACCTCTGGACTGTTTTTT. Protein product: CASSLAPGQGTSGLFF.